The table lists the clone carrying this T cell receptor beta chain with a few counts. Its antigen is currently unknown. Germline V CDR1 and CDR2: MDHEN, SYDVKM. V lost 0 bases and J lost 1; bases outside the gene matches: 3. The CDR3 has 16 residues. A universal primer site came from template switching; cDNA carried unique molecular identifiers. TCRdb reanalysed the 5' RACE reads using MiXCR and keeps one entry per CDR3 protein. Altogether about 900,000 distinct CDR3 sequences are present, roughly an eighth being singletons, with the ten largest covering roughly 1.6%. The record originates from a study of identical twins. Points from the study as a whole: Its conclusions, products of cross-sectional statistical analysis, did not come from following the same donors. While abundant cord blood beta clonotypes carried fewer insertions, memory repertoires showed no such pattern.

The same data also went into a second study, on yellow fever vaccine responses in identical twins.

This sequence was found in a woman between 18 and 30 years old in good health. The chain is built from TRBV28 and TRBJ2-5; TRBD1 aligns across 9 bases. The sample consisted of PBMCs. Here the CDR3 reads CASSLWGQGFQETQYF. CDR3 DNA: TGTGCCAGCAGTTTATGGGGACAGGGATTCCAAGAGACCCAGTACTTC.